This record looks at one T cell receptor (beta chain) sequence and its context. Time point here: pre-sensitization, week 0. Regarding treatment: therapeutic diphenylcyclopropenone sensitization with weekly scalp DPC. This entry belongs to a study of human T cells and chemical hapten exposure. Turning to the study itself: Small pooled library volume differences chiefly drove per-sample TCR yield variation.

MiXCR was run by TCRdb on the RACE reads, yielding one entry per CDR3 protein. Of approximately 320,000 distinct CDR3 sequences listed, approximately 5% were seen once; the top ten hold roughly 8.2%. The V gene lost 7 bases and the J gene lost 0 bases, with 18 bases spanning the gap. This CDR3 region has 16 residues. The germline V gene has CDR1 SGHNT and CDR2 YYREEE (reference sequence). This chain links TRBV5-4 with TRBJ2-3; the D gene is possibly TRBD2 (6 bases). The clonotype was recovered from a woman aged 18-29 years with alopecia areata. Some clones in this sample may be carry-over from other donors' samples. The sequenced sample was whole blood, obtained in connection with sensitization to the hapten diphenylcyclopropenone (DPC). The CDR3 reads CASREPGAVSTDTQYF. For the CDR3, the DNA is TGTGCCAGCCGGGAGCCCGGGGCGGTGAGCACAGATACGCAGTATTTT. The full variable domain, its missing parts supplied by reference TRBV5-4 and TRBJ2-3, is ETGVTQSPTHLIKTRGQQVTLRCSSQSGHNTVSWYQQALGQGPQFIFQYYREEENGRGNFPPRFSGLQFPNYSSELNVNALELDDSALYLCASREPGAVSTDTQYFGPGTRLTVL.